One and the same sample provided the 20 T cell receptor beta chains below, sequenced in a study of early T cells in non-severe SARS-CoV-2 infection. MiXCR, run by TCRdb on the 5' RACE reads, gives a single entry per CDR3 protein. Of tens of thousands of distinct CDR3 sequences in the sample, 14% to 15% are singletons; the top ten hold under 0.75%. Sequencing input: whole blood. The receptors come from an adult who was a healthcare worker with PCR-confirmed SARS-CoV-2 infection or an uninfected control (not recorded which).

Here the CDR3 DNA reads TGTGCCAGCAGTTTATCGGACAGGCCCTACAATGAGCAGTTCTTC. It yields the protein CASSLSDRPYNEQFF. V gene TRBV12-3 or TRBV12-4 combines with J gene TRBJ2-1; 7 bases align to TRBD1. The CDR3 runs 15 residues. Trimming took 2 bases from V and 2 from J; bases not matched to a gene: 3.

This clonotype was seen a few times. The gene calls are TRBV24-1 and TRBJ2-3, with D tentatively TRBD1 (6 bases). The germline CDR1 and CDR2 sequences are KGHDR and SFDVKD. Deletions cut 5 bases from V and 4 bases from J, with 18 bases between. The CDR3 consists of 16 residues. The CDR3 sequence: CATSGPGHTGPDTQYF. In DNA form, the CDR3 reads TGTGCCACCAGTGGTCCGGGACACACAGGCCCAGATACGCAGTATTTT.

CDR3 sequence reads: CASRTHEDRAAEAFF. CDR3 DNA sequence: TGTGCCAGCAGAACCCACGAGGACAGGGCGGCTGAAGCTTTCTTT. The chain is built from TRBV6-6 and TRBJ1-1; 8 nucleotides agree with TRBD1. CDR1 is MNHNY, CDR2 SVGAGI, per germline (reference sequence). With V trimmed by 6 bases and J by 6 bases, 12 bases remained unmatched. CDR3 length: 15 residues.

This clonotype was picked up a small number of times. The chain is built from TRBV28 and TRBJ1-5; TRBD1 might be the D (6 bases). Looked up from germline, CDR1 is MDHEN and CDR2 is SYDVKM. Trimming left V 5 bases short and J 0 bases short, with 14 bases between. The length of the CDR3 is 16 residues. This chain's CDR3 is CASSPTTGYSNQPQHF. The CDR3 coding sequence is TGTGCCAGCAGTCCCACGACAGGTTATAGCAATCAGCCCCAGCATTTT.

V gene TRBV2 combines with J gene TRBJ2-2; perhaps D is TRBD1 or TRBD2 (5 bases each). V lost 2 bases to trimming and J lost 7 bases, with 26 bases between them. This CDR3 contains 19 residues. Germline lookup yields CDR1 SNHLY and CDR2 FYNNEI. CDR3 DNA: TGTGCCAGCAGTGAATTTATAATGGGACGTTTTTCGGATGGCGGGGAGCTGTTTTTT. It yields the protein CASSEFIMGRFSDGGELFF.

The V and J genes are TRBV11-2 and TRBJ2-1, with D possibly TRBD1 on 5 matching bases. Germline lookup yields CDR1 SGHAT and CDR2 FQNNGV. This CDR3 comprises 17 residues. V lost 1 base to trimming and J lost 1 base, with 14 bases between them. The CDR3 DNA reads as TGTGCCAGCAGCTTAGTTGCAGGGTACCCTTCCTACAATGAGCAGTTCTTC. Protein: CASSLVAGYPSYNEQFF.

V gene TRBV27 combines with J gene TRBJ2-1; TRBD2 matches 9 bases. Germline lookup yields CDR1 MNHEY and CDR2 SMNVEV (reference sequence). CDR3 length: 15 amino acids. Unmatched junction bases numbered 7, after V lost 3 bases and J lost 7 bases. The CDR3 bases are TGTGCCAGCAGTTTCCTGGGACTAGCCGGGAATGAGCAGTTCTTC. This sequence encodes CASSFLGLAGNEQFF.

This clonotype has just a few counts. The gene calls are TRBV6-2 or TRBV6-3 and TRBJ2-3, with D hard to call. V was cut by 4 bases and J by 8 bases, with 19 bases left in between. The CDR3 length is 15 residues. The germline V gene encodes CDR1 MNHEY and CDR2 SVGEGT. Here the CDR3 reads CASSCPGGPLCTQYF. The CDR3 DNA reads TGTGCCAGCAGTTGCCCCGGTGGACCGCTTTGTACGCAGTATTTT.

This clonotype came up many times. The CDR3 protein is CASRPDRESSPLHF. The CDR3 nucleotides read TGTGCCAGCAGGCCCGACAGGGAAAGTTCACCCCTCCACTTT. This chain joins TRBV2 and TRBJ1-6; 7 bases fit TRBD1. CDR1 SNHLY and CDR2 FYNNEI come from the germline V gene. This CDR3 is 14 amino acids long. V lost 6 bases and J lost 9; bases outside the gene matches: 8.

With respect to this clonotype: Here the CDR3 omits its conserved ending phenylalanine or tryptophan, so a read error is the likely source. The CDR3 DNA reads TGCAGCGTTGAAGAGCGTCACGATGAGCAGTTCTCC. It yields the protein CSVEERHDEQFS. This chain connects TRBV29-1 to TRBJ2-1; D is ambiguous. Germline CDR1 is SQVTM and CDR2 is ANQGSEA. This CDR3 comprises 12 residues. V was cut by 0 bases and J by 8 bases, with 8 bases left in between.

This clonotype occurred many times. The chain combines TRBV27 with TRBJ2-3, with 9 bases matching TRBD1. Germline loops: CDR1 MNHEY, CDR2 SMNVEV (reference sequence). V shed 5 bases, J shed 1 base, and the junction held 4 bases outside the gene matches. This CDR3 region has 15 residues. CDR3 residues: CASSMGQGRTDTQYF. In DNA form, the CDR3 reads TGTGCCAGCAGTATGGGACAGGGCCGCACAGATACGCAGTATTTT.

This clonotype was seen a few times. The chain links TRBV12-3 or TRBV12-4 to TRBJ2-2, with TRBD1 matching over 8 bases. Germline trimming cut 6 bases from V and 4 bases from J; bases unmatched to any gene: 16. The CDR3 totals 18 residues. This CDR3 reads CASRGFFRRTGTTGELFF. In DNA form, the CDR3 reads TGTGCCAGCAGAGGTTTTTTCCGTCGGACAGGGACCACCGGGGAGCTGTTTTTT.

V usage is TRBV20-1 and J usage is TRBJ1-1; the match to TRBD1 covers 7 bases. Germline V gives CDR1 DFQATT, CDR2 SNEGSKA (reference sequence). The V segment lost 6 bases and the J segment 4 bases; nucleotides outside the gene matches: 14. The CDR3 is 15 amino acids. CDR3 region: CSAKKGATGSTEAFF. The CDR3 nucleotides read TGCAGTGCCAAAAAGGGGGCAACAGGGTCCACTGAAGCTTTCTTT.

The sample holds a few counts of this clonotype. The chain uses TRBV5-4 and TRBJ2-3; possibly TRBD1 or TRBD2 for D (11 bases each). Trimming removed 4 bases at V and 4 bases at J, with 28 bases between. Germline-derived CDR1 and CDR2 are SGHNT and YYREEE (reference sequence). The CDR3 has 19 amino acids. CDR3 DNA: TGTGCCAGCAGCCCCGGACAGGGGGCAGTTAGCGGGGGGGCAGATACGCAGTATTTT. Its protein is CASSPGQGAVSGGADTQYF.

J is TRBJ2-1 and V is TRBV9, with 13 nucleotides matching TRBD2. J lost 9 bases, V lost 0 bases, and 6 bases had no gene match. The CDR3 extends over 16 amino acids. Germline V CDR1 and CDR2: SGDLS, YYNGEE. Written as DNA, the CDR3 is TGTGCCAGCAGCGTAGTAACTAGCGGGGGGGCAAGTGAGCAGTTCTTC. Translated: CASSVVTSGGASEQFF.

This clonotype was observed a single time. This chain links TRBV7-9 with TRBJ1-5; D perhaps matches TRBD1 (5 bases). CDR3 length equals 18 residues. The V end lost 1 base, the J end lost 2 bases, and 18 bases lay between the germline ends. Germline CDR1 reads SEHNR; CDR2 reads FQNEAQ (reference sequence). The CDR3 sequence: CASSLGVFQGTGNQPQHF. CDR3 DNA: TGTGCCAGCAGCTTAGGGGTATTCCAGGGTACGGGCAATCAGCCCCAGCATTTT.

There are a few counts of this clonotype. The junction does not match germline at one end; this may be a read error. The chain employs TRBV5-1 and TRBJ1-6; D is uncertain. The CDR3 contains 16 residues. Germline loops: CDR1 SGHRS, CDR2 YFSETQ. CDR3 sequence: CASSLGAGQAVPPLHF. CDR3 sequence (DNA): TGCGCCAGCAGCTTGGGGGCCGGGCAGGCGGTACCACCCCTCCATTTT.

The sample holds a few counts of this clonotype. The chain combines TRBV12-3 or TRBV12-4 with TRBJ1-2, with D possibly being TRBD1 (6 bases). The V gene lost 7 bases and the J gene lost 7 bases, with 19 bases spanning the gap. The CDR3 is 14 amino acids. CDR3 residues: CASTPVGGLSGYTF. CDR3 nucleotides: TGTGCCAGCACCCCGGTGGGGGGCCTGAGTGGCTACACCTTC.

The chain is built from TRBV12-3 or TRBV12-4 and TRBJ2-5, with D maybe TRBD2 (6 bases). V lost 4 bases and J 4 bases, leaving 13 bases between the germline ends. The CDR3 covers 14 residues. This chain's CDR3 is CASSSWEAGETQYF. In nucleotides, the CDR3 is TGTGCCAGCAGTTCTTGGGAAGCGGGAGAGACCCAGTACTTC.

This clonotype has ten or more counts. The gene calls are TRBV12-3 or TRBV12-4 and TRBJ1-1; weak D call: TRBD1 (5 bases). CDR3 length equals 16 residues. The germline V and J ends were trimmed by 5 bases and 0 bases, with 16 bases remaining between them. The CDR3 is CASSTRQTRLNTEAFF. The CDR3 DNA sequence: TGTGCCAGCAGTACCCGACAGACGCGGCTGAACACTGAAGCTTTCTTT.